The 21 T cell receptor beta chains presented below share a single source sample, sequenced in a study of blood T cell repertoires in COVID-19. Sequenced by immunoSEQ multiplex PCR; TCRdb stores in-frame clones only, minus some. The top ten clones hold 4% to 5.5% of a sample with 90,000 to 130,000 clones, 87% of them seen once. Input material: peripheral blood. The receptors originated from a human donor in a cohort sampled during active COVID-19.

This clone was seen once. V usage is TRBV7-8 and J usage is TRBJ1-4; 7 bases match TRBD1. Germline V lookup: CDR1 SGHVS, CDR2 FQNEAQ. The CDR3 is 13 residues long. The J segment lost 6 bases and the V segment lost 5 bases, leaving 3 bases of the junction unmatched. The CDR3: CASSPGTDEKLFF. CDR3 in DNA: TGTGCCAGCAGCCCCGGGACAGATGAAAAACTGTTTTTT.

This chain joins TRBV29-1 and TRBJ2-5; TRBD2 might be the D (6 bases). This CDR3 has 12 amino acids. CDR1 and CDR2 from the germline V gene are SQVTM and ANQGSEA. V was pared by 4 bases and J by 2 bases, with 8 bases between. The CDR3 loop reads CSVGGVQETQYF. As DNA, the CDR3 is TGCAGCGTTGGGGGGGTACAAGAGACCCAGTACTTC.

The chain links TRBV4-2 to TRBJ1-4; D gene ambiguous. Germline V CDR1 and CDR2: LGHNA, YNFKEQ. V was clipped by 5 bases and J by 4 bases, with 11 bases between them. The CDR3 consists of 14 residues. CDR3 amino acids: CASSSVRGNEKLFF. CDR3 DNA sequence: TGTGCCAGCAGCTCAGTGAGAGGTAATGAAAAACTGTTTTTT.

The rearrangement uses TRBV10-3 and TRBJ2-5; 9 positions agree with TRBD2. CDR1 is ENHRY, CDR2 SYGVKD, per germline. With V trimmed by 5 bases and J by 1 base, 5 bases remained unmatched. This CDR3 has 15 residues. The CDR3 is CAISSAGGPQETQYF. In nucleotides, the CDR3 is TGTGCCATCAGTTCAGCGGGAGGACCCCAAGAGACCCAGTACTTC.

This chain uses TRBV4-2 with TRBJ2-2, with 12 bases identical to TRBD2. Germline loops: CDR1 LGHNA, CDR2 YNFKEQ. There are 18 residues in the CDR3. After removal of 1 base from V and 0 bases from J, the junction contained 3 bases not matched to a gene. CDR3 nucleotide sequence: TGTGCCAGCAGCCAAGGGGGACTAGCGGGTTCGAACACCGGGGAGCTGTTTTTT. This encodes CASSQGGLAGSNTGELFF.

This chain links TRBV7-2 with TRBJ2-7; no clear D gene. There are 14 residues in the CDR3. The germline V gene encodes CDR1 SGHTA and CDR2 FQGNSA. V lost 0 bases, J lost 1 base, and 7 bases lay in between. The CDR3 reads CASSLALRSYEQYF. CDR3 DNA sequence: TGTGCCAGCAGCTTAGCGCTGAGGTCCTACGAGCAGTACTTC.

The rearrangement uses TRBV19 and TRBJ1-1; D not resolved. This CDR3 spans 14 amino acids. Germline V gives CDR1 LNHDA, CDR2 SQIVND (reference sequence). V was cut by 3 bases and J by 4 bases, with 12 bases left in between. The CDR3 DNA is TGTGCCAGTAGTATTGGTGGTGGCAGCACTGAAGCTTTCTTT. The encoded protein is CASSIGGGSTEAFF.

This chain links TRBV27 with TRBJ2-3; TRBD2 is a possible D gene (6 bases). CDR1 is MNHEY, CDR2 SMNVEV, per germline (reference sequence). CDR3 length equals 19 residues. The V gene lost 4 bases and the J gene lost 0 bases, with 23 bases spanning the gap. CDR3 DNA sequence: TGTGCCAGCAGTTCCCCTCCTGGGAGGCGGGGTACCAGCACAGATACGCAGTATTTT. Translating it yields CASSSPPGRRGTSTDTQYF.

The chain is built from TRBV7-9 and TRBJ2-5, with D maybe TRBD2 (6 bases). CDR1 SEHNR and CDR2 FQNEAQ come from the germline V gene (reference sequence). The CDR3 totals 14 residues. Between the trimmed V and J ends, which lost 3 bases and 0 bases, there was a span of 8 bases. The CDR3, as DNA: TGTGCCAGCAGCTTTCGGGACTACCAAGAGACCCAGTACTTC. It specifies CASSFRDYQETQYF. Full variable domain (rest looked up from reference TRBV7-9 and TRBJ2-5): DTGVSQNPRHKITKRGQNVTFRCDPISEHNRLYWYRQTLGQGPEFLTYFQNEAQLEKSRLLSDRFSAERPKGSFSTLEIQRTEQGDSAMYLCASSFRDYQETQYFGPGTRLLVL.

The chain is built from TRBV12-5 and TRBJ2-1; the match to TRBD2 covers 7 bases. Trimming cost V 4 bases and J 2 bases; bases outside gene matches: 14. Germline V CDR1 and CDR2: LGHNT, FRNRAP. The CDR3 is 18 residues long. The CDR3 DNA follows: TGTGCTAGTGGTTCCTTTTCGCCCCAGGGAGGGCCCTACAATGAGCAGTTCTTC. As protein: CASGSFSPQGGPYNEQFF.

The rearrangement joins TRBV4-1 to TRBJ2-7, with 10 bases that match TRBD2. The V segment lost 0 bases and the J segment 5 bases; nucleotides outside the gene matches: 10. The CDR3 is made up of 17 amino acids. From germline, CDR1 is MGHRA and CDR2 YSYEKL. CDR3 residues: CASSQEYSSGGADEQYF. The CDR3, as DNA: TGCGCCAGCAGCCAAGAATATAGCAGCGGGGGGGCCGACGAGCAGTACTTC.

This chain joins TRBV7-6 and TRBJ2-2, with 10 bases identical to TRBD1. Germline CDR1 SGHVS, CDR2 FNYEAQ. The CDR3 extends over 15 amino acids. V lost 5 bases to trimming and J lost 6 bases; unmatched junction nucleotides: 6. The DNA for the CDR3 is TGTGCCAGCAGCCCAGGGACAGGGGAATCCGGGGAGCTGTTTTTT. Amino acid sequence: CASSPGTGESGELFF.

In this sample, this clone turned up once. The V call is TRBV4-1, the J call TRBJ1-1, with 7 bases that match TRBD1. Germline CDR1 is MGHRA and CDR2 is YSYEKL. The CDR3 runs to 18 residues. Trimming cost V 0 bases and J 2 bases; bases outside gene matches: 12. The CDR3 loop reads CASSQERGRNGVNTEAFF. The DNA of the CDR3 is TGCGCCAGCAGCCAAGAAAGGGGGCGCAACGGGGTTAACACTGAAGCTTTCTTT.

Written as DNA, the CDR3 is TGTGCCAGCAGCCCGTGGGGGGGACTAGCGGGACGCACAGATACGCAGTATTTT. Translated, it gives CASSPWGGLAGRTDTQYF. J is TRBJ2-3 and V is TRBV7-9; 13 nucleotides agree with TRBD2. V gave up 5 bases and J gave up 1 base; unmatched junction bases: 9. Germline assignment: CDR1 SEHNR and CDR2 FQNEAQ (reference sequence). The CDR3 is 18 amino acids.

The rearrangement links TRBV28 to TRBJ2-2, with TRBD1 matching over 7 bases. Per germline, CDR1 MDHEN and CDR2 SYDVKM. The ends lost 6 bases at V and 4 bases at J; junction bases unmatched: 8. This CDR3 contains 15 residues. The CDR3 region is CASRPTGSGTGELFF. The DNA of the CDR3 is TGTGCCAGCAGACCGACAGGGTCGGGCACCGGGGAGCTGTTTTTT.

This clone was counted a few times. The chain uses TRBV6-4 and TRBJ1-2; 9 bases are a match to TRBD1. Germline values: CDR1 MRHNA, CDR2 SNTAGT. Trimming took 0 bases from V and 2 from J; bases not matched to a gene: 4. CDR3 size: 16 residues. CDR3 sequence reads: CASSDSAGQGNYGYTF. The CDR3 bases are TGTGCCAGCAGTGACTCGGCAGGACAGGGGAACTATGGCTACACCTTC.

The CDR3 loop reads CASSFTETGAIGYTF. CDR3 coding DNA: TGTGCCAGCTCTTTCACGGAGACAGGGGCCATTGGCTACACCTTC. The rearrangement links TRBV18 to TRBJ1-2; 8 positions match TRBD1. The CDR3 has 15 residues. Germline CDR1 and CDR2: KGHSH and LQKENI. The J segment lost 7 bases and the V segment lost 6 bases, leaving 13 bases of the junction unmatched.

This chain uses TRBV3-1 (or the pseudogene TRBV3-2) with TRBJ1-2, with D perhaps TRBD1 (5 bases). Germline V gives CDR1 LGHDT, CDR2 YNNKEL (reference sequence). The CDR3 consists of 15 residues. Trimming stripped 5 bases from V and 0 bases from J, with 13 bases between. DNA of the CDR3: TGTGCCAGCAGCGAGCCGGGGGTAGCTAACTATGGCTACACCTTC. Its protein is CASSEPGVANYGYTF.

The V call is TRBV5-5, the J call TRBJ1-1; D gene ambiguous. The V end lost 0 bases, the J end lost 13 bases, and 10 bases lay between the germline ends. The CDR3 length is 11 residues. CDR1 SGHKS and CDR2 YYEKEE come from the germline V gene (reference sequence). The CDR3 DNA reads TGTGCCAGCAGCTTGGGGGCCATGGATTTCTTT. Amino acids: CASSLGAMDFF.

J is TRBJ1-5 and V is TRBV15; no firm D call. V was trimmed by 2 bases and J by 12 bases, leaving 11 bases between them. This CDR3 has 12 amino acids. The germline V gene has CDR1 LNHNV and CDR2 YYDKDF (reference sequence). Written as DNA, the CDR3 is TGTGCCACCAGCAGAATGTCCGGAGTCCAGCATTTT. Protein product: CATSRMSGVQHF.

The genes are TRBV9 and TRBJ2-6, with a possible D match to TRBD2 (5 bases). V lost 4 bases and J lost 0, with 11 bases in between. The germline V gene has CDR1 SGDLS and CDR2 YYNGEE. The CDR3 length is 16 residues. The CDR3 region has the DNA TGTGCCAGCAGCCCACTAGGTCCCTCTGGGGCCAACGTCCTGACTTTC. It is translated as CASSPLGPSGANVLTF. The entire variable domain, with the rest obtained from reference TRBV9 and TRBJ2-6, is as follows: DSGVTQTPKHLITATGQRVTLRCSPRSGDLSVYWYQQSLDQGLQFLIQYYNGEERAKGNILERFSAQQFPDLHSELNLSSLELGDSALYFCASSPLGPSGANVLTFGAGSRLTVL.